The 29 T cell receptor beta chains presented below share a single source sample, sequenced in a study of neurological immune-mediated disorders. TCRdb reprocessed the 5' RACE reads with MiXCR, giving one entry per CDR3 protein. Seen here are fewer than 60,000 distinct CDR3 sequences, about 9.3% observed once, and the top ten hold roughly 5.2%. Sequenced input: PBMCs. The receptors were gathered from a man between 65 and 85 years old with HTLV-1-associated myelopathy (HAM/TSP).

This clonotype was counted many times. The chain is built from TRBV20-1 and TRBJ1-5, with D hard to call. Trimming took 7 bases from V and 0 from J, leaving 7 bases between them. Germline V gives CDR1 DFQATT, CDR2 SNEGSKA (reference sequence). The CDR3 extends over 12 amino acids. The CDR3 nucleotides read TGCAGTGTATATCCTAGCAATCAGCCCCAGCATTTT. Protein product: CSVYPSNQPQHF.

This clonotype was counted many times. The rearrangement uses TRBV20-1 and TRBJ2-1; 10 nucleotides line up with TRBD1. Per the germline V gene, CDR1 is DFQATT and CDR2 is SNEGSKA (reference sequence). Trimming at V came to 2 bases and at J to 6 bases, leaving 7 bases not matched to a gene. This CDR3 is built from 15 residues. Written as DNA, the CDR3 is TGCAGTGCTAGAATCCCGGGACAGGGGACCAATGAGCAGTTCTTC. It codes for CSARIPGQGTNEQFF.

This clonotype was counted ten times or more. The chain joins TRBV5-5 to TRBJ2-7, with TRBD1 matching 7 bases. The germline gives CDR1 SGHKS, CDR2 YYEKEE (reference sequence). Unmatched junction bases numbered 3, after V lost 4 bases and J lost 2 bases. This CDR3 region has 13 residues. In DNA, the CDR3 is TGTGCCAGCAGCCCGGGACAGACCTACGAGCAGTACTTC. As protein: CASSPGQTYEQYF.

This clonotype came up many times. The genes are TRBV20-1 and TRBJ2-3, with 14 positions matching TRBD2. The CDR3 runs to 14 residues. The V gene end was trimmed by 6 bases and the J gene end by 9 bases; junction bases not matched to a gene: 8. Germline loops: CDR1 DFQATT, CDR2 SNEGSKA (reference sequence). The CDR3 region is CSARLAGGPKTQYF. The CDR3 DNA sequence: TGCAGTGCAAGACTAGCGGGAGGGCCAAAAACGCAGTATTTT.

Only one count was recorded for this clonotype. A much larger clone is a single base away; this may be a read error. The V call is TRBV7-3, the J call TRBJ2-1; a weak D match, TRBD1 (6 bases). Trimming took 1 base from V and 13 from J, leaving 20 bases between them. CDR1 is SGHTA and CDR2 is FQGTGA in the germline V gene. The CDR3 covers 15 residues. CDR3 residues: CASSLSGGQRETQFF. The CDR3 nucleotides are TGTGCCAGCAGCTTAAGTGGGGGCCAAAGGGAGACCCAGTTCTTC.

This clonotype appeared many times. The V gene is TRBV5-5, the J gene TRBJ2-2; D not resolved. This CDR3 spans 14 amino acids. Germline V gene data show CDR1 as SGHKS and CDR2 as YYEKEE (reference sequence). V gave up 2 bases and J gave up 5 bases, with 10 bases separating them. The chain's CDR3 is CASSFGVMTGELFF. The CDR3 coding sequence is TGTGCCAGCAGCTTTGGCGTTATGACCGGGGAGCTGTTTTTT.

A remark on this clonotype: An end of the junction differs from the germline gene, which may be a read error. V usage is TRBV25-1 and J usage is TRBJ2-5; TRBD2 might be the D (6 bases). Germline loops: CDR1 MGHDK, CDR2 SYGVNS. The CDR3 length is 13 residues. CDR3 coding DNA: TGTGCCAACAGACGGGGGACGGGCGAGACACAGTACTTC. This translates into CANRRGTGETQYF.

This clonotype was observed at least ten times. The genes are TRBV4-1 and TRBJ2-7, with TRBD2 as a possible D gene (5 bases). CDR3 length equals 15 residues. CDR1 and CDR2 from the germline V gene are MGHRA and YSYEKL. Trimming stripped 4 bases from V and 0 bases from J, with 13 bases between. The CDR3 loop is CASSLLRVGSYEQYF. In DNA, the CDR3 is TGCGCCAGCAGCCTCCTGAGGGTGGGCTCCTACGAGCAGTACTTC.

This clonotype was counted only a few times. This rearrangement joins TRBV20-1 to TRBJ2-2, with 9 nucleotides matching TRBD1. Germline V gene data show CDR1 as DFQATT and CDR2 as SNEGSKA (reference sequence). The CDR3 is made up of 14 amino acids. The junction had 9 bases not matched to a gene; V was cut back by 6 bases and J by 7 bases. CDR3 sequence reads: CSAPGQGHVGELFF. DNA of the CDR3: TGCAGTGCCCCGGGACAGGGACATGTCGGGGAGCTGTTTTTT.

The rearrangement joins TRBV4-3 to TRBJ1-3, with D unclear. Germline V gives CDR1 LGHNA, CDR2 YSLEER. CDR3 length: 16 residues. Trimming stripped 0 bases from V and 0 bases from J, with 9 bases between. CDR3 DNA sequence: TGCGCCAGCAGCCAAGACGGAACGTACTCTGGAAACACCATATATTTT. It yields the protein CASSQDGTYSGNTIYF.

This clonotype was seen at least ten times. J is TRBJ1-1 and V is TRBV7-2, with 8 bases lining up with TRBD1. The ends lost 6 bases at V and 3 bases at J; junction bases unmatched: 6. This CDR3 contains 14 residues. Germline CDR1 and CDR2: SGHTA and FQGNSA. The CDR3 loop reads CASRSYRGDTEAFF. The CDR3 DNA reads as TGTGCCAGCAGATCATACAGGGGGGACACTGAAGCTTTCTTT.

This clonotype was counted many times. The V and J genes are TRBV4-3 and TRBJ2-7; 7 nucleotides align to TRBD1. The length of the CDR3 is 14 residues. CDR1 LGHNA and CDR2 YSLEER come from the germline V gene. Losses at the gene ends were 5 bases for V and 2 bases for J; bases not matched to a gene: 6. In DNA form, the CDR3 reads TGCGCCAGCAGCGCCTACAGGGGAGCCTACGAGCAGTACTTC. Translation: CASSAYRGAYEQYF.

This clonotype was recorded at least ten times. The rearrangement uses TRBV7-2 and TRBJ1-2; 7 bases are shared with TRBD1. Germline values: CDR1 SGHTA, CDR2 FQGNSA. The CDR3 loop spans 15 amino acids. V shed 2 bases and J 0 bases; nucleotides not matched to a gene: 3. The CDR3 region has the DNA TGTGCCAGCAGCTTAAACCAGGGGGCTAACTATGGCTACACCTTC. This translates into CASSLNQGANYGYTF.

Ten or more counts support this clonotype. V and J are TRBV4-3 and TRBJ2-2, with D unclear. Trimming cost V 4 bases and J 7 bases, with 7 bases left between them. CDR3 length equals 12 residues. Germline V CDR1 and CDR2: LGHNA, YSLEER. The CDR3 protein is CASSPQYGELFF. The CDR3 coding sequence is TGCGCCAGCAGCCCTCAGTACGGGGAGCTGTTTTTT.

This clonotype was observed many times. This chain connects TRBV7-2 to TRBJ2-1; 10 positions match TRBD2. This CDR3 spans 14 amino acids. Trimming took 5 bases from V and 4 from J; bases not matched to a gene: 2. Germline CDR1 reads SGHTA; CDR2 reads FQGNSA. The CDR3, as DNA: TGTGCCAGCAGCCTGGGACTAGCGTACAATGAGCAGTTCTTC. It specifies CASSLGLAYNEQFF.

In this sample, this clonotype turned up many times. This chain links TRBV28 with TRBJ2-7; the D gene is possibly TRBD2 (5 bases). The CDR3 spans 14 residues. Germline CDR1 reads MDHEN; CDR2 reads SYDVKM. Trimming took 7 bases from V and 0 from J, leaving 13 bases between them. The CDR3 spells CASTRGRDSYEQYF. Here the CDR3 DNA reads TGTGCCAGCACCCGGGGAAGGGACTCCTACGAGCAGTACTTC.

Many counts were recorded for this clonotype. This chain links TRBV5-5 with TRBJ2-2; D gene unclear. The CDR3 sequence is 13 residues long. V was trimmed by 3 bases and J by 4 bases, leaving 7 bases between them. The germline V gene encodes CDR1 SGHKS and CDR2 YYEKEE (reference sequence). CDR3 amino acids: CASSSTITGELFF. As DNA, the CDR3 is TGTGCCAGCAGCTCGACAATCACCGGGGAGCTGTTTTTT.

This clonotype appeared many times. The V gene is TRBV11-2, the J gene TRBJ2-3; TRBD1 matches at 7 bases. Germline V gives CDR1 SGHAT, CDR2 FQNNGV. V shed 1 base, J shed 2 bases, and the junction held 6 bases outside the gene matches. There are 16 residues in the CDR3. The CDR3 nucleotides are TGTGCCAGCAGCTTAGTAGTTGGGACAGCCACAGATACGCAGTATTTT. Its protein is CASSLVVGTATDTQYF.

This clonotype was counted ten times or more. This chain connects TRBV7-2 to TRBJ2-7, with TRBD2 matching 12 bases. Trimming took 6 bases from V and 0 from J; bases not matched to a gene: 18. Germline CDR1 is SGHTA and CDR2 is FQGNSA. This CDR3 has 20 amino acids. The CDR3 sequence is CASSYLRRASGRAHSYEQYF. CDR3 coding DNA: TGTGCCAGCAGTTATCTAAGAAGGGCTAGCGGGAGGGCCCACTCCTACGAGCAGTACTTC.

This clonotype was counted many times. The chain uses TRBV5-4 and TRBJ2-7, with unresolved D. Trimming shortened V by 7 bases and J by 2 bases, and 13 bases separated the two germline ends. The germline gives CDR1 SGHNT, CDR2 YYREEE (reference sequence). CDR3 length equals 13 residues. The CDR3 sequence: CASGYDRAYEQYF. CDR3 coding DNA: TGTGCCAGCGGCTACGATAGAGCCTACGAGCAGTACTTC.

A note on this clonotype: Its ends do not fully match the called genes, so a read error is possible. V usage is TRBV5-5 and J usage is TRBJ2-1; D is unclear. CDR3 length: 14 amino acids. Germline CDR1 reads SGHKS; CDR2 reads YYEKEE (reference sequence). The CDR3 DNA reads TGTGCCAGCAGCTTGGGCGTTCCCTACGATGAGCAGTTCTTC. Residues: CASSLGVPYDEQFF.

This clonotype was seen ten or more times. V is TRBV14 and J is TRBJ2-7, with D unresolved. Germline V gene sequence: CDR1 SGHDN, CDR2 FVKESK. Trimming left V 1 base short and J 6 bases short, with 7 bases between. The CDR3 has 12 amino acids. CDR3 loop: CASSQVGVEQYF. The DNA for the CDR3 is TGTGCCAGCAGCCAAGTAGGAGTCGAGCAGTACTTC.

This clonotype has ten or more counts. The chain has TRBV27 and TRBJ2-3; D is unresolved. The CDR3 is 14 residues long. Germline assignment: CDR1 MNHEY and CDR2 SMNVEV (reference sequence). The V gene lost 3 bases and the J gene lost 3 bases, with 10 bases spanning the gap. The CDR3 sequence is CASSLGLRTDTQYF. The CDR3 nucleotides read TGTGCCAGCAGTTTGGGCCTCCGGACAGATACGCAGTATTTT.

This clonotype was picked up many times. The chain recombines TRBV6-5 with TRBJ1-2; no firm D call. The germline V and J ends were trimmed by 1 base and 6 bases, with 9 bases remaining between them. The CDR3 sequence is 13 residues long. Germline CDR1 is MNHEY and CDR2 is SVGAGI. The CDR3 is CASSYYRGHGYTF. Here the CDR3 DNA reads TGTGCCAGCAGTTACTATAGAGGGCATGGCTACACCTTC.

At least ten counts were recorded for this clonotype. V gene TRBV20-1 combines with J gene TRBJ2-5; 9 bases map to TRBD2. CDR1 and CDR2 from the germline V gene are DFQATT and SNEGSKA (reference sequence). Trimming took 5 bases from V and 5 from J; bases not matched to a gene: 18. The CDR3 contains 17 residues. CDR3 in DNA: TGCAGTGCTCCTACTCAGGGACAAGCGGGAGGTCGGGAGACCCAGTACTTC. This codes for CSAPTQGQAGGRETQYF.

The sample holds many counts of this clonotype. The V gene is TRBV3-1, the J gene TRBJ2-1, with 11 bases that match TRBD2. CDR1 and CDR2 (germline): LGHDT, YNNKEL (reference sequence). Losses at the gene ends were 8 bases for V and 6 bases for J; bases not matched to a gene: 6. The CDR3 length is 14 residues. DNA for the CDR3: TGTGCCAGCGCCGGGACTAGCGGCTTCAATGAGCAGTTCTTC. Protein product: CASAGTSGFNEQFF.

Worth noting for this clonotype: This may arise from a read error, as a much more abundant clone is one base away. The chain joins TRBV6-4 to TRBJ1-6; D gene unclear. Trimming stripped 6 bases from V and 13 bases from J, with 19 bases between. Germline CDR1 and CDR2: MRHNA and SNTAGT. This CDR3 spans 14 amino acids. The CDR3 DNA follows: TGTGCCAGCAGCAATCGGGTTCCCATATCGCCCCTCCACTTT. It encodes CASSNRVPISPLHF.

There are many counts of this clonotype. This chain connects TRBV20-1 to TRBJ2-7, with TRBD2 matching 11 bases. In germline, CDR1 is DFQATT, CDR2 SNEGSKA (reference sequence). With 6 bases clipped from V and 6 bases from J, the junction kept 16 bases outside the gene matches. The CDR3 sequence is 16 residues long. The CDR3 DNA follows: TGCAGTGCGAGTCCCCCTAATAGCGGGAGGGGACGCGAGCAGTACTTC. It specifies CSASPPNSGRGREQYF.

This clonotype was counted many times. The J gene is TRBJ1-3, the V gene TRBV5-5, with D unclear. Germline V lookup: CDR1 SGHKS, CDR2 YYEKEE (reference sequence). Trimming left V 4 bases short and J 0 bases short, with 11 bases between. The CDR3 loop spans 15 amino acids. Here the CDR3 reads CASSPTAVSGNTIYF. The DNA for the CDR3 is TGTGCCAGCAGCCCTACTGCCGTCTCTGGAAACACCATATATTTT.